This TCR beta chain came from a study of tumor-infiltrating lymphocytes in primary liver carcinoma. The wider study: Spanning 4.2 to 10 cm, the tumors were T1-T3 N0M0. The study, taken as a whole, reports: Tumor-adjacent and tumor-blood pairs shared less of their repertoires than tumor region pairs shared. Bulk samples went unsorted, so CD4+ and CD8+ repertoires were not compared.

Blood RNA originated from unsorted whole blood, with germline DNA additionally extracted. Chronic HBV infection, which was untreated, was present in the patients. A primer in the constant region served to generate TCR beta cDNA from approximately 450 ng of total RNA. Three nested multiplex PCR rounds of slightly modified ARM-PCR generated TCR beta libraries. The first two PCR rounds, around 11 cycles each, used TRBV1-TRBV30 forward primers and a C-beta reverse primer. TCRdb redid the calling of the multiplex PCR reads with MiXCR, one entry per CDR3 protein. The sample lists roughly 330,000 distinct CDR3 sequences, about 65% occurring once. This clonotype showed up just a few times. Its antigen is currently unknown. The J segment lost 5 bases and the V segment lost 4 bases, leaving 6 bases of the junction unmatched. Germline lookup yields CDR1 SGHRS and CDR2 YFSETQ. The CDR3 contains 14 residues.

The gene calls are TRBV5-1 and TRBJ2-5; 9 bases are a match to TRBD1. Sequencing was carried out using peripheral blood. The sequence was collected from a man in his forties or fifties with primary liver carcinoma and hepatitis B virus infection. CDR3 in amino acids: CASSVQGAWETQYF. CDR3 coding DNA: TGCGCCAGCAGCGTACAGGGGGCCTGGGAGACCCAGTACTTC. Based on the CDR3 plus reference TRBV5-1 and TRBJ2-5, the full variable domain is KAGVTQTPRYLIKTRGQQVTLSCSPISGHRSVSWYQQTPGQGLQFLFEYFSETQRNKGNFPGRFSGRQFSNSRSEMNVSTLELGDSALYLCASSVQGAWETQYFGPGTRLLVL.